The present T cell receptor beta chain was sequenced within a study of control samples from healthy donors and cancer patients. Method: immunoSEQ multiplex PCR; TCRdb's copy keeps in-frame clones and lacks some. The sample contains about 160,000 clones, around 90% of which appear only once. The sequencing input was blood. This clonotype was obtained from a young man in good health.

The CDR3 region is CASNSGGGTDTQYF. Written as DNA, the CDR3 is TGCGCCAGCAACTCAGGGGGCGGGACAGATACGCAGTATTTT. V usage is TRBV5-1 and J usage is TRBJ2-3; 8 bases align to TRBD1. Germline V gene lookup returns CDR1 SGHRS and CDR2 YFSETQ. The CDR3 length is 14 residues. The J segment lost 3 bases and the V segment lost 6 bases, leaving 6 bases of the junction unmatched.